Listed below are T cell receptor beta chains from one sample, sequenced in a study of PD-L1 blockade in urothelial cancer. This table comes from immunoSEQ multiplex PCR, and its TCRdb copy is limited to in-frame clones, with some not included. The sample lists about 43,000 clones; 83% were seen once. The source material was PBMCs, sampled around atezolizumab (anti-PD-L1) treatment. The receptors were gathered from a man aged 55 to 70 with urothelial cancer. Each CDR3 is given with its conserved first and last residue. D genes are given only for firm matches. Expanded clones are given a class, and other clones once, few, many or no size at all.

DNA	CDR3	size	V	J	D
TGCGCCAGCAGCCCCCGGACAGGGGCGAACACTGAAGCTTTCTTT	CASSPRTGANTEAFF	-	TRBV5-1	TRBJ1-1	TRBD1
TGTGCCAGCACCGGGCCATTTACAGGCCCCTACGAGCAGTACTTC	CASTGPFTGPYEQYF	-	TRBV28	TRBJ2-7	-
TGTGCCAGCAGCTTAATGGGGCCGAAAGATACGCAGTATTTT	CASSLMGPKDTQYF	-	TRBV7-9	TRBJ2-3	-
TGTGCCAGCAGCGTTCCCCGGGACAGGGGAATAGAGACCCAGTACTTC	CASSVPRDRGIETQYF	few	TRBV5-5	TRBJ2-5	TRBD1
TGTGCCAGCTCACCATCCGCCGTAGCGGGGGGTACAGATACGCAGTATTTT	CASSPSAVAGGTDTQYF	-	TRBV18	TRBJ2-3	TRBD2
TGTGCCAGCAGCTTTCTTTTGGGGCCCAGGGGGGAGGAAGAGACCCAGTACTTC	CASSFLLGPRGEEETQYF	-	TRBV7-9	TRBJ2-5	-
TGCGCCAGCAGCCTTAGACTAGCGGGCCTCCAAGAGACCCAGTACTTC	CASSLRLAGLQETQYF	once	TRBV4-1	TRBJ2-5	TRBD2
TGCGCCAGCTCCCGGGACTACACTGAAGCTTTCTTT	CASSRDYTEAFF	-	TRBV10-2	TRBJ1-1	-
TGTGCCAGCAGCGGGGGACAGGGGTTTCTTGAAAAACTGTTTTTT	CASSGGQGFLEKLFF	-	TRBV9	TRBJ1-4	TRBD1
TGTGCCAGTAGTCCGGGACTCCGGGAGAACTATGGCTACACCTTC	CASSPGLRENYGYTF	-	TRBV19	TRBJ1-2	-
TGTGCCAGCTCACAAAGAGAGAACAGCTATGGCTACACCTTC	CASSQRENSYGYTF	-	TRBV18	TRBJ1-2	-
TGCGCCAGCAGCACAGCGGGGGTGGAATACGAGCAGTACTTC	CASSTAGVEYEQYF	-	TRBV5-1	TRBJ2-7	TRBD2
TGTGCCAGCAGCAAAAGCGTTGGACTAGCGGGGGGGCAAAATGAGCAGTTCTTC	CASSKSVGLAGGQNEQFF	-	TRBV21-1	TRBJ2-1	-
TGTGCCAGCACTGGCGGTCACACTGAAGCTTTCTTT	CASTGGHTEAFF	-	TRBV28	TRBJ1-1	-
TGTGCCAGCAGCTTAGGGCAGAAGACCCAGTACTTC	CASSLGQKTQYF	-	TRBV11-1	TRBJ2-5	-
TGTGCCAGCAGTGAGCAGGGGGCGGTATACGAGCAGTACTTC	CASSEQGAVYEQYF	once	TRBV2	TRBJ2-7	TRBD1
TGCGCCAGCAGGACCGGGACTGAGAACTACGAGCAGTACTTC	CASRTGTENYEQYF	-	TRBV5-1	TRBJ2-7	-
TGCGCCAGCAGCCATATCCTAGCGGGGGGGTACAATGAGCAGTTCTTC	CASSHILAGGYNEQFF	-	TRBV4-1	TRBJ2-1	TRBD2
TGTGCCAGCAGTTACCCTGACAGCCAAGAGACCCAGTACTTC	CASSYPDSQETQYF	-	TRBV6-5	TRBJ2-5	-
TGTGCCAGTAGTATAGAGGCCCGGGTGGGAGATACGCAGTATTTT	CASSIEARVGDTQYF	-	TRBV19	TRBJ2-3	-
TGCGCCAGCAGCCTCCCAGGAAACACTGAAGCTTTCTTT	CASSLPGNTEAFF	-	TRBV5-1	TRBJ1-1	-
TGTGCCAGCACCATAGAGACAGGGTGGAACACTGAAGCTTTCTTT	CASTIETGWNTEAFF	-	TRBV6-6	TRBJ1-1	TRBD1
TGCGCCACCACCAGCAGTCGAGAGGGACTGGAAGGGAACATTCAGTACTTC	CATTSSREGLEGNIQYF	-	TRBV23-1	TRBJ2-4	-
TGTGCCAGCAGCGCGAGCTTTGGGGACAAAATCTATTCACCCCTCCACTTT	CASSASFGDKIYSPLHF	-	TRBV4-2	TRBJ1-6	-
TGTGCCAGCAGTACAGACCTATTCACAGATACGCAGTATTTT	CASSTDLFTDTQYF	-	TRBV27	TRBJ2-3	-
TGTGCCAGCTCACCATCGCAGGACAGACAAGAGACCCAGTACTTC	CASSPSQDRQETQYF	-	TRBV18	TRBJ2-5	-
TGTGCCAGCAGCTTATCCGGAGCCGACACCATATATTTT	CASSLSGADTIYF	-	TRBV7-9	TRBJ1-3	-
TGTGCCAGCAGCTTGGAACAAGACACAGATACGCAGTATTTT	CASSLEQDTDTQYF	-	TRBV5-4	TRBJ2-3	-
TGTGCCTGCCAAAGGGGCAGCACTGAAGCTTTCTTT	CACQRGSTEAFF	-	TRBV6-1	TRBJ1-1	-
TGTGCCAGCACGAGGCCCCCACTTTCCGTCTACACCTTC	CASTRPPLSVYTF	-	TRBV5-6	TRBJ1-2	-
TGTGCCAGCAGTGAAGGGGGGCCGGGACTAGCGGGGGCCTCCTACGAGCAGTACTTC	CASSEGGPGLAGASYEQYF	-	TRBV6-1	TRBJ2-7	TRBD2
TGTGCCACCAGCAGAGACTCGGGGACTAGCGGTACCACAGATACGCAGTATTTT	CATSRDSGTSGTTDTQYF	once	TRBV15	TRBJ2-3	TRBD2
TGTGCCAGCAGCCCTCGGGGAACGGAGAGCACAGATACGCAGTATTTT	CASSPRGTESTDTQYF	-	TRBV11-3	TRBJ2-3	-
TGTGCCAGCAGTTCATACATTCAACTAGCGGGGTTGAACACAGATACGCAGTATTTT	CASSSYIQLAGLNTDTQYF	-	TRBV28	TRBJ2-3	TRBD2
TGTGCCAGCAGTTTATTTGGGACAGGGCCCTACGAGCAGTACTTC	CASSLFGTGPYEQYF	once	TRBV27	TRBJ2-7	TRBD1
TGTGCCAGCAGGAAGCTCGGGGGGGCCGGTGAGACAGATACGCAGTATTTT	CASRKLGGAGETDTQYF	-	TRBV27	TRBJ2-3	TRBD2
TGTGCCAGCAGTTACGCCGACAGGGGGTACACCGGGGAGCTGTTTTTT	CASSYADRGYTGELFF	once	TRBV28	TRBJ2-2	TRBD1
TGTGCCACCAGCAGAGTGGACTTCTACGAGCAGTACTTC	CATSRVDFYEQYF	-	TRBV15	TRBJ2-7	-
TGTGCCAGCAGTTTCTTGGCAGTTTATAGCAATCAGCCCCAGCATTTT	CASSFLAVYSNQPQHF	few	TRBV28	TRBJ1-5	-
TGTGCCAGCAGTGAATCGCTTGGCTTCAACACAGATACGCAGTATTTT	CASSESLGFNTDTQYF	-	TRBV6-1	TRBJ2-3	-
TGTGCCATCAGTGAGACACGGGACAGCTATGGCTACACCTTC	CAISETRDSYGYTF	-	TRBV10-3	TRBJ1-2	TRBD1
TGTGCCAGCAGTGAATTTCGGGTAGTAACTAATGAAAAACTGTTTTTT	CASSEFRVVTNEKLFF	-	TRBV2	TRBJ1-4	-